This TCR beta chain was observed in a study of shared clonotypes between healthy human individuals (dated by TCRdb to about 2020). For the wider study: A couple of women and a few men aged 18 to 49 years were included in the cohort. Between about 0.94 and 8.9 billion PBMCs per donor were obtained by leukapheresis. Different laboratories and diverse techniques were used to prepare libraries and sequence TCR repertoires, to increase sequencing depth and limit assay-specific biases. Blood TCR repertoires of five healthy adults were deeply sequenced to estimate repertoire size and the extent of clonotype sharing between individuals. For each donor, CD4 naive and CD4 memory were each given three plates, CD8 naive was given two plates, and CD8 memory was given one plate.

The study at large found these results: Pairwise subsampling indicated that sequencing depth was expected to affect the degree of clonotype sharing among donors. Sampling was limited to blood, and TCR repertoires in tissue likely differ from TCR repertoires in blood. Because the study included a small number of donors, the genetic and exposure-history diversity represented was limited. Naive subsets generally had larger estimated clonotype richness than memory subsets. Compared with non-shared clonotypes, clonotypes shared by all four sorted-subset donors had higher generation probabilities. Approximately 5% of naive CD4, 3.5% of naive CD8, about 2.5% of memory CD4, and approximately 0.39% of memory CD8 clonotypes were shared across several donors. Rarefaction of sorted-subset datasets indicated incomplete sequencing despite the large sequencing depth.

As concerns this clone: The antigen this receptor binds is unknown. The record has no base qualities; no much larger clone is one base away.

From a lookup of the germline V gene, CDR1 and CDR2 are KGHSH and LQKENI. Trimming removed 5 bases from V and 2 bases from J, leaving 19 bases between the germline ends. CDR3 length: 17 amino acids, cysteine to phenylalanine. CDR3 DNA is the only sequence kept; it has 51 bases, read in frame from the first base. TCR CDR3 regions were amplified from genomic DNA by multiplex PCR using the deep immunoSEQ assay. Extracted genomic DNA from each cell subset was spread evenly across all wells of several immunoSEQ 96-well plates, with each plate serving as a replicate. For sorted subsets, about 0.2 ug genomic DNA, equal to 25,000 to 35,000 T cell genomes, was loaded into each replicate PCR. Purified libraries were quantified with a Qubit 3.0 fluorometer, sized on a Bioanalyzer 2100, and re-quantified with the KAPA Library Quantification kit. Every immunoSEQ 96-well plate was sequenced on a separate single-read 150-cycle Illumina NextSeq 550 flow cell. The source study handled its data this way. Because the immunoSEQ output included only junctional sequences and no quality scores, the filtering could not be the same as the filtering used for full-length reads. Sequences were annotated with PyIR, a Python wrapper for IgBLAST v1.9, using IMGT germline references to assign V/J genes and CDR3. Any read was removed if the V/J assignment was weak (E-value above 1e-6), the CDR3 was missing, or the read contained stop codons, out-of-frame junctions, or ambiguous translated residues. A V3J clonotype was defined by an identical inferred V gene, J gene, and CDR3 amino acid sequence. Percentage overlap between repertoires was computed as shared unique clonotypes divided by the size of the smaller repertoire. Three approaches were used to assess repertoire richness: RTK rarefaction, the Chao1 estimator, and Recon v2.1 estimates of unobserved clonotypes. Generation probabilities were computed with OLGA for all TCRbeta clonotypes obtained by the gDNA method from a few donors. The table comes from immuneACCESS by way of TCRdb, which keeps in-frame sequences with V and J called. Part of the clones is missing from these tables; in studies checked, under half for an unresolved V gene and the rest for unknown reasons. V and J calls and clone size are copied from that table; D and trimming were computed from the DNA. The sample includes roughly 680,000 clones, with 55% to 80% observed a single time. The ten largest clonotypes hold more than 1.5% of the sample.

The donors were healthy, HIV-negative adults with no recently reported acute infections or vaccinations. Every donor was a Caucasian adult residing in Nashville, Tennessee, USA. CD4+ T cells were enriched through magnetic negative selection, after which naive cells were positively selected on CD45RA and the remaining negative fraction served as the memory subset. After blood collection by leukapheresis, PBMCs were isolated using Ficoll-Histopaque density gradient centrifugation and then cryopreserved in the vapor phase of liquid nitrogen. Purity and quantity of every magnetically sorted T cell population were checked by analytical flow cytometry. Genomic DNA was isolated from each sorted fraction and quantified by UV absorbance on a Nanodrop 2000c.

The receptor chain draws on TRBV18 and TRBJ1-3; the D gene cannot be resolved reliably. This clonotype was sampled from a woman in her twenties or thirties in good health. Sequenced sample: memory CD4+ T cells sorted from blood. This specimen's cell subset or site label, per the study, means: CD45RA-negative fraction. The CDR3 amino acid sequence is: CASSGTTRGSAGNTIYF. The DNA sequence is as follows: TGTGCCAGCTCAGGTACGACGAGAGGGAGCGCTGGAAACACCATATATTTT.